Detailed here is one T cell receptor (beta chain). Its antigen is undetermined. At one of its ends the junction is not consistent with the germline gene, which may arise from a read error. The V gene's germline CDR1 is MGHDK and CDR2 SYGVNS. CDR3 length: 19 amino acids. Primed by a sample-barcoded 5' primer and a J-beta primer mix, a second PCR proceeded for about 7 to 12 cycles. TCRdb processed the 5' RACE reads anew with MiXCR; each CDR3 protein has one entry. The data contain about 1.6 million distinct CDR3 sequences, about 35% of them seen just once; the ten biggest clones take up around 10%. The sample providers were healthy Caucasian people from Russia, aged about 6 to 100. This record belongs to a study of blood T cells in healthy people across ages. Regarding the study as a whole: Naive T cell percentage strongly correlated with TCR beta diversity.

V and J are TRBV25-1 and TRBJ2-1; 9 nucleotides agree with TRBD2. Sequenced material: blood. The origin of this receptor is a woman aged 25-40 years in good health. The CDR3 DNA reads TGTGCCAGCGGGACCTCGGGGGGGCGCGGGAGGGTATCCTACAATGTGCAGTTCTTC. Translating gives CASGTSGGRGRVSYNVQFF.